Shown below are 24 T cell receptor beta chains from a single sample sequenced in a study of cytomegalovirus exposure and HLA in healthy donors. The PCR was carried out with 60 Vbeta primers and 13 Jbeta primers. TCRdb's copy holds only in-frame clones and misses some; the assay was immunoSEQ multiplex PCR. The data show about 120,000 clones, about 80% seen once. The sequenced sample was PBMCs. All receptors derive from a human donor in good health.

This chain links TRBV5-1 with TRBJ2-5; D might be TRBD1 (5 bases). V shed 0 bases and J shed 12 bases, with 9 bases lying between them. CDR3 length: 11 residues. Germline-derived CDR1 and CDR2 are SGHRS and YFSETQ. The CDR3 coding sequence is TGCGCCAGCAGCTTGGGGACAATTAAGTACTTC. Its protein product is CASSLGTIKYF. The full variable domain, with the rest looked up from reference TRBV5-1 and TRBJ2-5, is KAGVTQTPRYLIKTRGQQVTLSCSPISGHRSVSWYQQTPGQGLQFLFEYFSETQRNKGNFPGRFSGRQFSNSRSEMNVSTLELGDSALYLCASSLGTIKYFGPGTRLLVL.

CDR3 sequence (DNA): TGTGCCAGCCACGGGAGGCCGGAGGAAAAACTGTTTTTT. Protein product: CASHGRPEEKLFF. The chain recombines TRBV11-2 with TRBJ1-4; D not certain. V gave up 8 bases and J gave up 8 bases, with 15 bases separating them. The CDR3 spans 13 residues. The V gene's germline CDR1 is SGHAT and CDR2 FQNNGV.

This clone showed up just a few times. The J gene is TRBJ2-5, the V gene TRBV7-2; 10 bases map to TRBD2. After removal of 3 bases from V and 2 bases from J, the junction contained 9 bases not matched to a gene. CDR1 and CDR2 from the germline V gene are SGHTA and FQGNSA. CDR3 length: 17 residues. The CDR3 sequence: CASSFLPSGGRQETQYF. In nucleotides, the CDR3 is TGTGCCAGCAGCTTCCTCCCTAGCGGGGGCCGTCAAGAGACCCAGTACTTC.

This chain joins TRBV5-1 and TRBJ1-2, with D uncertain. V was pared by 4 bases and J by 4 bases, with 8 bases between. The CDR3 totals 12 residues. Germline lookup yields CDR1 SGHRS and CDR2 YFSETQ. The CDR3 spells CASSPDTYGYTF. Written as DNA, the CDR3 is TGCGCCAGCAGCCCCGACACCTATGGCTACACCTTC. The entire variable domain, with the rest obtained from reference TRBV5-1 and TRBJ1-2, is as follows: KAGVTQTPRYLIKTRGQQVTLSCSPISGHRSVSWYQQTPGQGLQFLFEYFSETQRNKGNFPGRFSGRQFSNSRSEMNVSTLELGDSALYLCASSPDTYGYTFGSGTRLTVV.

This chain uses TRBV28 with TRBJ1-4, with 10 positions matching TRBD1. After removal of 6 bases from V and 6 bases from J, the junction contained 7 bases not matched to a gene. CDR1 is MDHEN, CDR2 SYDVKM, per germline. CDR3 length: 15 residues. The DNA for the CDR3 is TGTGCCAGCAGCACTACCGGGACAGGGGATGAAAAACTGTTTTTT. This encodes CASSTTGTGDEKLFF.

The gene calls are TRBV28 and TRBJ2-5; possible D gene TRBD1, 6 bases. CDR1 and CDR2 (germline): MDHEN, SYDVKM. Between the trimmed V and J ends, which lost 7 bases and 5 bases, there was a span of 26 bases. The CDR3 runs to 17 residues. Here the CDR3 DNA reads TGTGCCAGCAATGGTGGTAGGGGCAGGGGAAAATTGGAGACCCAGTACTTC. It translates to CASNGGRGRGKLETQYF.

As DNA, the CDR3 is TGTGCCAGCAGTGGTCCAGTGAACACTGAAGCTTTCTTT. It specifies CASSGPVNTEAFF. The rearrangement uses TRBV6-1 and TRBJ1-1, with no clear D. Germline V CDR1 and CDR2: MNHNS, SASEGT. Trimming removed 4 bases at V and 0 bases at J, with 6 bases between. There are 13 residues in the CDR3.

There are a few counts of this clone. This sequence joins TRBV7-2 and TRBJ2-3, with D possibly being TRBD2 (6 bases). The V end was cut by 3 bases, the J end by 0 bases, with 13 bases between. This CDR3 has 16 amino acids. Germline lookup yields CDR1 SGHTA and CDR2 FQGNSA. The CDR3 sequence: CASSFGGYASTDTQYF. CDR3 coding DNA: TGTGCCAGCAGCTTCGGGGGTTACGCTAGCACAGATACGCAGTATTTT.

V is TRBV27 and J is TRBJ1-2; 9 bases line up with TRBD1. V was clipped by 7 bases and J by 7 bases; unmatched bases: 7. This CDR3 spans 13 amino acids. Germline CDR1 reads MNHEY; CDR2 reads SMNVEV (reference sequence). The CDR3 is CASTTGGFRGYTF. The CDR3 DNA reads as TGTGCCAGCACGACAGGGGGTTTTCGTGGCTACACCTTC.

The CDR3 DNA reads TGTGCCAGCAGCGCGACAGTATCGGGCACCGGGGAGCTGTTTTTT. This sequence encodes CASSATVSGTGELFF. The V gene is TRBV11-2, the J gene TRBJ2-2; D perhaps matches TRBD1 (5 bases). The CDR3 loop spans 15 amino acids. Trimming shortened V by 5 bases and J by 4 bases, and 14 bases separated the two germline ends. CDR1 and CDR2 from the germline V gene are SGHAT and FQNNGV.

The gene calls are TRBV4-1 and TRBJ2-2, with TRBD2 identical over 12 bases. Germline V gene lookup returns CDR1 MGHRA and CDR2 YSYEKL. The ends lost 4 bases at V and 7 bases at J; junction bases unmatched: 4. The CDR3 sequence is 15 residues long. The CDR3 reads CASSRLAGEGGELFF. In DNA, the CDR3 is TGCGCCAGCAGCCGACTAGCGGGGGAGGGCGGGGAGCTGTTTTTT.

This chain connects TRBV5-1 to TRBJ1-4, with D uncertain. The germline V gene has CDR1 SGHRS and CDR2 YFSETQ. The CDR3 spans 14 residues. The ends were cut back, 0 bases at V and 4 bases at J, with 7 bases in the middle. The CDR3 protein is CASSLAGHNEKLFF. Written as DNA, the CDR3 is TGCGCCAGCAGCTTGGCTGGGCATAATGAAAAACTGTTTTTT.

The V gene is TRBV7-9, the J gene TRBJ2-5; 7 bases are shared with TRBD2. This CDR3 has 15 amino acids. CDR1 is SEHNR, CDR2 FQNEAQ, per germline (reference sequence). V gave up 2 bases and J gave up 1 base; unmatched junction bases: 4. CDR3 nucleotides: TGTGCCAGCAGCTTACCACTAGCGACCCAAGAGACCCAGTACTTC. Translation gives CASSLPLATQETQYF.

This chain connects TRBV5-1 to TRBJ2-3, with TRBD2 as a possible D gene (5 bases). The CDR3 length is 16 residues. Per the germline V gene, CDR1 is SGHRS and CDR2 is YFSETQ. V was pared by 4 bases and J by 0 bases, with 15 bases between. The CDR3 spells CASSRRASTSTDTQYF. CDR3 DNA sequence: TGCGCCAGCAGCCGCCGTGCTAGCACTAGCACAGATACGCAGTATTTT. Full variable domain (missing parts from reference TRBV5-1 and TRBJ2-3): KAGVTQTPRYLIKTRGQQVTLSCSPISGHRSVSWYQQTPGQGLQFLFEYFSETQRNKGNFPGRFSGRQFSNSRSEMNVSTLELGDSALYLCASSRRASTSTDTQYFGPGTRLTVL.

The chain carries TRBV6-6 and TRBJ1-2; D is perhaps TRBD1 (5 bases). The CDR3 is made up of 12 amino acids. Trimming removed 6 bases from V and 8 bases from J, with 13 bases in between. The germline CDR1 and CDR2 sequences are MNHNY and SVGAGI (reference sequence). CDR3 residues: CASSPDRIGYTF. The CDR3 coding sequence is TGTGCCAGCAGCCCAGACAGAATAGGCTACACCTTC.

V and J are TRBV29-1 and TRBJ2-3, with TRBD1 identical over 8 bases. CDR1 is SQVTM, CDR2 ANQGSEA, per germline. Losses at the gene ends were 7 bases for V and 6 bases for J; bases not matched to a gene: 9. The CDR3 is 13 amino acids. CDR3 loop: CSAGIRDRDTQYF. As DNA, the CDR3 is TGCAGCGCTGGAATCCGGGACAGGGATACGCAGTATTTT.

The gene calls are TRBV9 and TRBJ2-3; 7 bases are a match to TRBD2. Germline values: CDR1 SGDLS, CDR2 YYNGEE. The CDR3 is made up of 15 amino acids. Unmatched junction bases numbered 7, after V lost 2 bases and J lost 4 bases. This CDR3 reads CASSVSSGDADTQYF. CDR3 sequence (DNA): TGTGCCAGCAGCGTGTCCAGCGGGGACGCAGATACGCAGTATTTT.

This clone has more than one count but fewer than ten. The CDR3 is CASSWGVDEKLFF. CDR3 nucleotides: TGTGCCAGCAGCTGGGGGGTGGATGAAAAACTGTTTTTT. V and J are TRBV5-6 and TRBJ1-4, with D possibly TRBD1 on 5 matching bases. This CDR3 comprises 13 residues. V lost 3 bases and J 6 bases, leaving 9 bases between the germline ends. CDR1 is SGHDT, CDR2 YYEEEE, per germline.

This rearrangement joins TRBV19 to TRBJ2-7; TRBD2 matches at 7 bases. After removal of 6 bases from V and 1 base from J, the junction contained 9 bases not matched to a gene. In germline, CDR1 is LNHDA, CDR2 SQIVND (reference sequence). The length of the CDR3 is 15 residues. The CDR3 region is CASSLEAGFSYEQYF. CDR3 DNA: TGTGCCAGTAGCCTGGAAGCGGGGTTTTCCTACGAGCAGTACTTC.

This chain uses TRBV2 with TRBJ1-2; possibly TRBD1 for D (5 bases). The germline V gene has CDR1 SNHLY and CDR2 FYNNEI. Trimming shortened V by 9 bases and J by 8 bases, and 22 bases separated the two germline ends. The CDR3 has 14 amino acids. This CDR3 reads CARGGGGVHRGYTF. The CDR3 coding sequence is TGTGCCAGGGGGGGTGGAGGGGTCCATCGGGGCTACACCTTC.

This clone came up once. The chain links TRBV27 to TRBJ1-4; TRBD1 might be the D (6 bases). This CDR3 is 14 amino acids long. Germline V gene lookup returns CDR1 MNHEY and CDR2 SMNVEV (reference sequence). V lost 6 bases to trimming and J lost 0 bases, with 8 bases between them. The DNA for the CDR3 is TGTGCCAGCAGATGGACAGCAACTAATGAAAAACTGTTTTTT. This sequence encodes CASRWTATNEKLFF.

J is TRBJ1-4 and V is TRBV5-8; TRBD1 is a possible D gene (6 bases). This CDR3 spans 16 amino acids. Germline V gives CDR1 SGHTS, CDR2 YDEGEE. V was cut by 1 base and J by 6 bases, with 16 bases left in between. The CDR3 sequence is CASSLSMVAGDEKLFF. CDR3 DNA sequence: TGTGCCAGCAGCTTGTCTATGGTGGCAGGGGATGAAAAACTGTTTTTT.

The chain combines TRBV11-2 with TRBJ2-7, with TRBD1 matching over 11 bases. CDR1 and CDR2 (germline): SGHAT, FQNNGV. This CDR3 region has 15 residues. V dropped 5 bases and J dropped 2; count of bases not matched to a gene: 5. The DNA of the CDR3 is TGTGCCAGCAGCGTTGGGACAGGGGGGCCCTACGAGCAGTACTTC. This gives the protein CASSVGTGGPYEQYF.

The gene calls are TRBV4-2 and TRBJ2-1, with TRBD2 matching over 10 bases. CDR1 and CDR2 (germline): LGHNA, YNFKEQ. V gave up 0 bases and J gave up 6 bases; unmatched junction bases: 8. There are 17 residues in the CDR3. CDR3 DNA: TGTGCCAGCAGCCAAGAACAGGCTAGCGGGGGTGTCAATGAGCAGTTCTTC. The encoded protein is CASSQEQASGGVNEQFF.